Shown below are 26 T cell receptor beta chains from a single sample sequenced in a study of post-analysis software for immune sequencing data. Findings and caveats of the study: In patients, TRBV5-6, TRBV5-1 and TRBV20-1 belonged to five TRBV segments found more frequently than in controls.

Antigens of these TCRs are unknown. Each TCR beta cDNA library carried unique molecular identifiers. TCRdb re-called the PCR reads with MiXCR, one entry per CDR3 protein. The table shows under 900,000 distinct CDR3 sequences, with approximately 50% occurring only once. Sequencing was carried out using blood. These receptors all come from a girl aged 10 to 17 with multiple sclerosis.

This clonotype was observed once. V is TRBV7-9 and J is TRBJ1-2; D unresolved. Germline values: CDR1 SEHNR, CDR2 FQNEAQ (reference sequence). V was shortened by 4 bases and J by 4 bases, with 10 bases between the two germline ends. CDR3 length equals 13 residues. CDR3 sequence (DNA): TGTGCCAGCAGCTACCCGGACCTCTATGGCTACACCTTC. Protein sequence: CASSYPDLYGYTF.

This chain links TRBV19 with TRBJ1-5; 9 bases match TRBD1. Per the germline V gene, CDR1 is LNHDA and CDR2 is SQIVND (reference sequence). The CDR3 consists of 15 residues. V lost 2 bases to trimming and J lost 4 bases; unmatched junction nucleotides: 3. CDR3 residues: CASSITGGRNQPQHF. The CDR3 DNA follows: TGTGCCAGTAGTATAACAGGGGGCCGGAATCAGCCCCAGCATTTT.

The genes are TRBV6-5 and TRBJ1-5; no definite D call. Germline V gene lookup returns CDR1 MNHEY and CDR2 SVGAGI. This CDR3 region has 15 residues. Trimming removed 0 bases from V and 6 bases from J, with 12 bases in between. The CDR3 DNA sequence: TGTGCCAGCAGTTACTCTCAGGCAGCTGGTCAGCCCCAGCATTTT. This translates into CASSYSQAAGQPQHF.

V and J are TRBV9 and TRBJ1-6; 7 bases are shared with TRBD1. The trim removed 0 bases at V and 8 bases at J, leaving 2 bases unmatched. This CDR3 spans 14 amino acids. From germline, CDR1 is SGDLS and CDR2 YYNGEE. The CDR3: CASSVEGADSPLHF. In nucleotides, the CDR3 is TGTGCCAGCAGCGTAGAGGGGGCGGATTCACCCCTCCACTTT. Full variable domain (remainder filled in from reference TRBV9 and TRBJ1-6): DSGVTQTPKHLITATGQRVTLRCSPRSGDLSVYWYQQSLDQGLQFLIQYYNGEERAKGNILERFSAQQFPDLHSELNLSSLELGDSALYFCASSVEGADSPLHFGNGTRLTVT.

This clonotype was picked up a small number of times. The J gene is TRBJ2-4, the V gene TRBV5-1; D tentatively fits TRBD1 or TRBD2 (5 bases each). The J call could be wrong; TRBJ2-7 is a better fit for the DNA end. This CDR3 contains 14 residues. Looked up from germline, CDR1 is SGHRS and CDR2 is YFSETQ. CDR3 loop: CASSPSGTWVEQYF. The CDR3 region has the DNA TGCGCCAGCAGCCCGTCGGGGACCTGGGTCGAGCAGTACTTC.

This chain links TRBV20-1 with TRBJ1-6, with TRBD1 matching over 7 bases. V shed 6 bases and J 5 bases; nucleotides not matched to a gene: 10. Germline assignment: CDR1 DFQATT and CDR2 SNEGSKA (reference sequence). This CDR3 spans 15 amino acids. CDR3 nucleotide sequence: TGCAGTGCACAGGGGACCCGAAATAATAATTCACCCCTCCACTTT. This sequence encodes CSAQGTRNNNSPLHF.

The chain joins TRBV7-2 to TRBJ1-1; unclear D gene. There are 13 residues in the CDR3. The V gene lost 2 bases and the J gene lost 12 bases, with 16 bases spanning the gap. The germline V gene has CDR1 SGHTA and CDR2 FQGNSA. The CDR3 sequence: CASSLTAEGLTFF. The CDR3 bases are TGTGCCAGCAGCTTAACAGCCGAGGGTTTGACTTTCTTT.

This clonotype has a handful of counts. The V gene is TRBV15, the J gene TRBJ1-2; perhaps TRBD1 as D (6 bases). Germline V lookup: CDR1 LNHNV, CDR2 YYDKDF (reference sequence). The CDR3 contains 12 residues. Trimming pared 5 bases from V and 6 bases from J, leaving 10 bases between. This CDR3 is CATSQGRNGYTF. The CDR3 bases are TGTGCCACCAGCCAGGGGAGGAATGGCTACACCTTC.

This clonotype was observed a few times. The chain has TRBV5-1 and TRBJ1-5; tentative D call: TRBD1 (5 bases). V lost 9 bases and J 5 bases, leaving 15 bases between the germline ends. This CDR3 has 13 residues. Germline V gene data show CDR1 as SGHRS and CDR2 as YFSETQ. The CDR3 nucleotides read TGCGCCAACACGTGGGAAGGGGATCAGCCCCAGCATTTT. It yields the protein CANTWEGDQPQHF. The whole variable domain, remainder taken from reference TRBV5-1 and TRBJ1-5, is KAGVTQTPRYLIKTRGQQVTLSCSPISGHRSVSWYQQTPGQGLQFLFEYFSETQRNKGNFPGRFSGRQFSNSRSEMNVSTLELGDSALYLCANTWEGDQPQHFGDGTRLSIL.

The chain employs TRBV7-2 and TRBJ2-7, with a tentative D call TRBD1 (6 bases). Germline loops: CDR1 SGHTA, CDR2 FQGNSA. The V and J ends lost 4 bases and 4 bases respectively, with 20 bases between them. CDR3 length: 16 residues. The CDR3 loop is CASSSGAEQGMYEQYF. CDR3 nucleotide sequence: TGTGCCAGCAGCTCTGGTGCCGAACAGGGAATGTACGAGCAGTACTTC. The variable domain in full, completed from reference TRBV7-2 and TRBJ2-7, reads GAGVSQSPSNKVTEKGKDVELRCDPISGHTALYWYRQSLGQGLEFLIYFQGNSAPDKSGLPSDRFSAERTGGSVSTLTIQRTQQEDSAVYLCASSSGAEQGMYEQYFGPGTRLTVT.

This clonotype was found once. The V call is TRBV5-1, the J call TRBJ2-1; perhaps D is TRBD1 or TRBD2 (5 bases each). CDR1 is SGHRS and CDR2 is YFSETQ in the germline V gene. The V gene lost 1 base and the J gene lost 2 bases, with 10 bases spanning the gap. There are 15 residues in the CDR3. The CDR3 DNA reads TGCGCCAGCAGCTTGAACGGGGCAACCTACAATGAGCAGTTCTTC. It codes for CASSLNGATYNEQFF.

The genes are TRBV4-1 and TRBJ2-1; 11 positions match TRBD2. V shed 1 base, J shed 4 bases, and the junction held 6 bases outside the gene matches. The CDR3 totals 17 residues. CDR1 MGHRA and CDR2 YSYEKL come from the germline V gene. The CDR3 region is CASSQATSGGGYNEQFF. The CDR3 DNA sequence: TGCGCCAGCAGCCAAGCTACTAGCGGGGGAGGTTACAATGAGCAGTTCTTC.

Comments on this clonotype: It is likely a read error, because the conserved phenylalanine at the end of the CDR3 is missing. The rearrangement links TRBV5-8 to TRBJ2-7; 9 nucleotides match TRBD2. CDR3 length equals 15 residues. The germline gives CDR1 SGHTS, CDR2 YDEGEE. With 1 base clipped from V and 3 bases from J, the junction kept 5 bases outside the gene matches. The CDR3, as DNA: TGTGCCAGCAGCTTGACGACTAGCGGATTCTACGAGCAGTACTGC. The encoded protein is CASSLTTSGFYEQYC.

The chain is built from TRBV5-1 and TRBJ1-6; the D gene is possibly TRBD1 (5 bases). CDR3 size: 14 residues. The germline V and J ends were trimmed by 0 bases and 13 bases, with 14 bases remaining between them. Germline assignment: CDR1 SGHRS and CDR2 YFSETQ. The CDR3 DNA follows: TGCGCCAGCAGCTTGGCCGGGGGGGTGACTCCCCTCCACTTT. Translated: CASSLAGGVTPLHF.

V is TRBV5-1 and J is TRBJ2-7; 9 bases align to TRBD1. This CDR3 spans 15 amino acids. Germline V lookup: CDR1 SGHRS, CDR2 YFSETQ. V shed 4 bases, J shed 2 bases, and the junction held 7 bases outside the gene matches. CDR3 sequence: CASSRPGTGTYEQYF. In DNA form, the CDR3 reads TGCGCCAGCAGCCGTCCCGGGACAGGGACCTACGAGCAGTACTTC.

This clonotype showed up just a few times. This chain joins TRBV4-1 and TRBJ2-5, with a tentative D call TRBD1 (6 bases). The CDR3 loop spans 16 amino acids. Trimming took off 4 bases at V and 5 bases at J, with 20 bases between the two ends. CDR1 is MGHRA, CDR2 YSYEKL, per germline. The CDR3 DNA reads TGCGCCAGCAGCCCTTTTGCCGGACAGTTCGGGGAGACCCAGTACTTC. Its protein is CASSPFAGQFGETQYF.

The chain carries TRBV29-1 and TRBJ2-2; D unclear. The CDR3 runs to 14 residues. The V gene lost 6 bases and the J gene lost 0 bases, with 11 bases spanning the gap. The germline V gene encodes CDR1 SQVTM and CDR2 ANQGSEA. CDR3 protein: CSVAPSPNTGELFF. As DNA, the CDR3 is TGCAGCGTGGCACCCAGCCCGAACACCGGGGAGCTGTTTTTT.

This chain connects TRBV14 to TRBJ2-6; unclear D gene. The CDR3 is 17 residues long. The germline CDR1 and CDR2 sequences are SGHDN and FVKESK. V lost 4 bases and J 3 bases, leaving 16 bases between the germline ends. The CDR3 sequence is CASSLRPGSLGANVLTF. CDR3 coding DNA: TGTGCCAGCAGCCTTCGTCCCGGTTCGCTTGGGGCCAACGTCCTGACTTTC.

The table lists this clonotype with a few counts. The gene calls are TRBV29-1 and TRBJ2-3, with no clear D. The germline V gene has CDR1 SQVTM and CDR2 ANQGSEA. The germline V and J ends were trimmed by 7 bases and 0 bases, with 8 bases remaining between them. CDR3 length equals 12 residues. CDR3 nucleotides: TGCAGCGAGACAACTAGCACAGATACGCAGTATTTT. Translation: CSETTSTDTQYF.

The chain recombines TRBV7-2 with TRBJ2-2; no reliable D call. This CDR3 is built from 13 residues. Germline V CDR1 and CDR2: SGHTA, FQGNSA. Trimming cost V 1 base and J 3 bases, with 3 bases left between them. The CDR3 DNA reads TGTGCCAGCAGCTTAGTTGACACCGGGGAGCTGTTTTTT. Amino acids: CASSLVDTGELFF.

This clonotype has only a few counts. The rearrangement uses TRBV6-5 and TRBJ2-1, with 10 bases that match TRBD1. The CDR3 extends over 15 amino acids. Germline CDR1 reads MNHEY; CDR2 reads SVGAGI. Trimming at V came to 6 bases and at J to 6 bases, leaving 8 bases not matched to a gene. The CDR3 DNA reads TGTGCCAGCAGCTCCGGGACAGGGGCCCTCAATGAGCAGTTCTTC. Protein product: CASSSGTGALNEQFF.

About this clonotype: The junction departs from germline at one end; a sequencing error may be responsible. V usage is TRBV2 and J usage is TRBJ2-1; TRBD2 aligns across 9 bases. The germline V gene has CDR1 SNHLY and CDR2 FYNNEI. This CDR3 is 16 amino acids long. The CDR3 DNA reads TGTGCCGGCAGTGAGGCTAGCGGGACCGCTTACAATGAGCAGTTCTTC. Its translation: CAGSEASGTAYNEQFF.

About this clonotype: An end of the junction differs from the germline gene, which may be a read error. The J gene is TRBJ2-1, the V gene TRBV6-5; 11 bases align to TRBD2. From germline, CDR1 is MNHEY and CDR2 SVGAGI. The CDR3 contains 17 residues. The CDR3 reads CASSNSELAGVYNEQFF. CDR3 nucleotide sequence: TGTGCCAGCAGTAACTCCGAACTAGCGGGGGTCTACAATGAGCAGTTCTTC.

The chain is built from TRBV5-1 and TRBJ2-7; the match to TRBD1 covers 7 bases. Per the germline V gene, CDR1 is SGHRS and CDR2 is YFSETQ. There are 18 residues in the CDR3. V lost 0 bases, J lost 0 bases, and 12 bases stayed unmatched. The CDR3 DNA sequence: TGCGCCAGCAGCTTGGCCGGAATGGACAGGAGAATCTCCTACGAGCAGTACTTC. This sequence encodes CASSLAGMDRRISYEQYF. Complete variable domain (other parts from reference TRBV5-1 and TRBJ2-7): KAGVTQTPRYLIKTRGQQVTLSCSPISGHRSVSWYQQTPGQGLQFLFEYFSETQRNKGNFPGRFSGRQFSNSRSEMNVSTLELGDSALYLCASSLAGMDRRISYEQYFGPGTRLTVT.

This clonotype was detected a few times. The J gene is TRBJ2-1, the V gene TRBV5-1, with 11 bases matching TRBD2. V shed 0 bases and J 13 bases; nucleotides not matched to a gene: 3. Per the germline V gene, CDR1 is SGHRS and CDR2 is YFSETQ. The CDR3 extends over 13 amino acids. CDR3 amino acids: CASSLGLAGTQFF. The CDR3 nucleotides are TGCGCCAGCAGCTTGGGACTAGCGGGGACACAGTTCTTC. Complete variable domain (other parts from reference TRBV5-1 and TRBJ2-1): KAGVTQTPRYLIKTRGQQVTLSCSPISGHRSVSWYQQTPGQGLQFLFEYFSETQRNKGNFPGRFSGRQFSNSRSEMNVSTLELGDSALYLCASSLGLAGTQFFGPGTRLTVL.

This clonotype has just a few counts. This rearrangement joins TRBV2 to TRBJ2-1; D tentatively reads TRBD1 or TRBD2 (5 bases each). V was clipped by 4 bases and J by 6 bases, with 16 bases between them. Germline lookup yields CDR1 SNHLY and CDR2 FYNNEI. This CDR3 is built from 15 residues. CDR3 in amino acids: CASSVSGLASNEQFF. The CDR3 DNA reads as TGTGCCAGCAGTGTATCGGGGCTAGCTAGCAATGAGCAGTTCTTC.